These T cell receptor beta chains were read from a single sample in a study of blood T cell repertoires in COVID-19. Produced via immunoSEQ multiplex PCR; TCRdb's table is partial and in-frame only. The data show 65,000 to 90,000 clones, about nine tenths seen once. Specimen: peripheral blood. Receptors were obtained from a woman older than 75 with acute or convalescent COVID-19. Both conserved end residues are part of each CDR3. A D gene is named only where the DNA matches it firmly. Clone size appears in some rows only: once, few, many, or a class for an expanded clone.

j_call,v_call,d_call,clone_size,cdr3_aa,cdr3_nt
TRBJ1-5,TRBV5-1,-,-,CASSLEAGPNQPQHF,TGCGCCAGCAGCTTGGAAGCAGGTCCAAATCAGCCCCAGCATTTT
TRBJ2-5,TRBV5-1,TRBD1,-,CASSDLGQGQETQYF,TGCGCCAGCTCCGATTTGGGACAGGGACAAGAGACCCAGTACTTC
TRBJ1-3,TRBV9,-,-,CASSGPGGGKTIYF,TGTGCCAGCAGCGGGCCCGGCGGAGGCAAAACCATATATTTT
TRBJ2-3,TRBV2,TRBD2,-,CASTAGGRTDTQYF,TGTGCCAGCACGGCGGGGGGCCGCACAGATACGCAGTATTTT
TRBJ1-5,TRBV30,-,-,CAWSATARDQPQHF,TGTGCCTGGAGTGCAACCGCCCGGGATCAGCCCCAGCATTTT
TRBJ2-5,TRBV7-9,TRBD1,few,CASSYRGVETQYF,TGTGCCAGCAGCTACAGGGGGGTGGAGACCCAGTACTTC
TRBJ2-1,TRBV30,TRBD1,-,CAWTRQGSSYNEQFF,TGTGCCTGGACACGACAGGGGAGCTCCTACAATGAGCAGTTCTTC
TRBJ1-1,TRBV25-1,-,-,CASTSSDTEAFF,TGTGCCAGCACCTCGAGTGACACTGAAGCTTTCTTT
TRBJ2-1,TRBV6-6,TRBD2,few,CASSIPAGGVGNEQFF,TGTGCCAGCTCCATCCCCGCGGGGGGGGTTGGGAATGAGCAGTTCTTC
TRBJ2-5,TRBV7-8,-,-,CASSPSEDEETQYF,TGTGCCAGCAGCCCGTCGGAGGATGAAGAGACCCAGTACTTC
TRBJ2-1,TRBV30,-,-,CGARGDTYNEQFF,TGTGGTGCCAGGGGGGACACCTACAATGAGCAGTTCTTC
TRBJ1-5,TRBV9,-,-,CASSVGGHQPQHF,TGTGCCAGCAGCGTGGGGGGGCATCAGCCCCAGCATTTT
TRBJ1-1,TRBV19,-,-,CASSMNRQTEAFF,TGTGCCAGTAGTATGAACAGGCAAACTGAAGCTTTCTTT
TRBJ1-2,TRBV3-1/TRBV3-2,-,-,CASSQERANYGYTF,TGTGCCAGCAGCCAAGAGAGAGCTAACTATGGCTACACCTTC
TRBJ1-6,TRBV5-1,-,-,CASSLGSGNNSPLHF,TGCGCCAGCAGCTTGGGATCAGGGAATAATTCACCCCTCCACTTT
TRBJ1-3,TRBV6-2/TRBV6-3,-,-,CASSYPGSYSGNTIYF,TGTGCCAGCAGTTACCCCGGGAGTTACTCTGGAAACACCATATATTTT
TRBJ1-6,TRBV5-1,-,-,CASSYTGSMDSPLHF,TGCGCCAGCAGCTATACAGGGTCCATGGATTCACCCCTCCACTTT
TRBJ1-3,TRBV29-1,-,-,CSVEPRVSGNTIYF,TGCAGCGTTGAGCCCCGGGTCTCTGGAAACACCATATATTTT
TRBJ1-1,TRBV19,-,-,CASTRQNTEAFF,TGTGCCAGTACCAGACAGAACACTGAAGCTTTCTTT
TRBJ2-5,TRBV3-1/TRBV3-2,TRBD2,-,CASSQVLAGARAGETQYF,TGTGCCAGCAGCCAGGTGCTAGCGGGGGCGCGGGCAGGCGAGACCCAGTACTTC
TRBJ2-1,TRBV11-3,-,-,CASSLVRDEQFF,TGTGCCAGCAGCTTAGTTAGAGATGAGCAGTTCTTC
TRBJ2-1,TRBV5-1,-,-,CASSEPGDNEQFF,TGCGCCAGCAGCGAACCAGGGGACAATGAACAGTTCTTC
TRBJ1-2,TRBV5-1,TRBD1,-,CASSTAGTGGALRNGYTF,TGCGCCAGCAGCACAGCCGGGACAGGGGGGGCCCTCAGGAATGGCTACACCTTC
TRBJ1-2,TRBV19,TRBD1,-,CASTPGQTNYGYTF,TGTGCCAGTACCCCGGGACAGACTAACTATGGCTACACCTTC
TRBJ1-6,TRBV6-5,TRBD1,-,CASTQDRARNSPLHF,TGTGCCAGCACCCAGGACAGGGCGCGAAATTCACCCCTCCACTTT
TRBJ1-6,TRBV19,TRBD1,-,CASSTTGQQSPLHF,TGTGCCAGTAGTACGACAGGGCAACAATCACCCCTCCACTTT
TRBJ2-3,TRBV25-1,-,once,CASSEYVTAPKYF,TGTGCCAGCAGTGAATATGTTACAGCTCCTAAGTATTTT
TRBJ1-4,TRBV7-9,-,-,CASSFSARENEKLFF,TGTGCCAGCAGCTTTTCGGCCAGGGAAAATGAAAAACTGTTTTTT
TRBJ2-2,TRBV7-2,TRBD2,-,CASSLGSGSIVGELFF,TGTGCCAGCAGCTTAGGGAGCGGGAGTATTGTCGGGGAGCTGTTTTTT
TRBJ1-2,TRBV6-6,-,-,CASSLGRDQAYGYTF,TGTGCCAGCAGTTTAGGCAGGGATCAGGCATATGGCTACACCTTC
TRBJ2-5,TRBV3-1/TRBV3-2,-,once,CASSQGSGETQYF,TGTGCCAGCAGCCAAGGTTCGGGAGAGACCCAGTACTTC
TRBJ2-2,TRBV7-2,TRBD1,once,CASSYLGTGNTGELFF,TGTGCCAGCAGCTACCTCGGGACAGGGAACACCGGGGAGCTGTTTTTT
TRBJ1-3,TRBV18,TRBD1,-,CASSPPTGARGNTIYF,TGTGCCAGCTCACCACCTACAGGGGCGCGGGGAAACACCATATATTTT
TRBJ2-2,TRBV5-4,TRBD2,-,CASSPGGVSGELFF,TGTGCCAGCAGCCCTGGGGGGGTTTCCGGGGAGCTGTTTTTT
TRBJ2-5,TRBV6-6,-,-,CASSYGTREKTQYF,TGTGCCAGCAGTTACGGCACTAGGGAAAAGACCCAGTACTTC
TRBJ2-7,TRBV4-2,TRBD2,-,CASSLGEMIAGAPYEQYF,TGTGCCAGCAGTCTTGGTGAAATGATAGCGGGAGCCCCCTACGAGCAGTACTTC
TRBJ1-1,TRBV15,-,-,CATSRPSRGTEAFF,TGTGCCACCAGCAGACCTTCCCGGGGGACTGAAGCTTTCTTT
TRBJ2-2,TRBV6-5,-,-,CASRRGTGELFF,TGTGCCAGCAGACGGGGCACCGGGGAGCTGTTTTTT
TRBJ2-1,TRBV4-1,TRBD1,-,CASSQTGGREQFF,TGCGCCAGCAGCCAGACAGGGGGTCGTGAGCAGTTCTTC
TRBJ2-7,TRBV6-5,-,-,CASRAGFEQYF,TGTGCCAGCAGAGCAGGGTTCGAGCAGTACTTC
TRBJ1-2,TRBV5-1,-,-,CASSVGLNGYTF,TGCGCCAGCAGCGTCGGACTAAATGGCTACACCTTC
TRBJ1-6,TRBV27,-,once,CASSLDGQSYNSPLHF,TGTGCCAGCAGTTTAGATGGGCAGAGCTATAATTCACCCCTCCACTTT
TRBJ1-1,TRBV29-1,TRBD1,once,CSVGDRKRTMNTEAFF,TGCAGCGTTGGGGACAGGAAGCGAACTATGAACACTGAAGCTTTCTTT
TRBJ2-4,TRBV7-8,-,-,CASSLGPYGDKNIQYF,TGTGCCAGCAGCTTAGGTCCGTACGGGGACAAAAACATTCAGTACTTC
TRBJ2-2,TRBV7-3,-,-,CASSLPKPGAGTGELFF,TGTGCCAGCAGCCTGCCGAAACCAGGGGCGGGCACCGGGGAGCTGTTTTTT
TRBJ1-2,TRBV6-1,TRBD1,-,CASSDTDRDGYTF,TGTGCCAGCAGTGACACGGACAGGGACGGCTACACCTTC